A single sample gave rise to the 5 T cell receptor beta chains below, sequenced in a study of regulatory T cells in long-lasting Graves disease. Construction of the TCR beta libraries employed iRepertoire HTBI primers in conjunction with Arm-PCR of CDR3 regions. MiXCR, run by TCRdb on the multiplex PCR reads, gives a single entry per CDR3 protein. Among 560,000 or so distinct CDR3 sequences listed, approximately 16% were seen once. Stated time point: newly diagnosed GD, antithyroid drugs for less than 3 months. RNA extracted from PBMCs served as the sequencing template. The sample also formed part of further work on T cells in Graves' hyperthyroidism and ophthalmopathy.

The sample was peripheral blood mononuclear cells (PBMCs), taken at new diagnosis, from a patient treated with antithyroid drugs. Every receptor here comes from a young man with Graves disease.

Ten or more counts support this clonotype. The gene calls are TRBV28 and TRBJ1-6, with D tentatively TRBD1 (5 bases). CDR3 length equals 15 residues. Looked up from germline, CDR1 is MDHEN and CDR2 is SYDVKM. Trimming cost V 6 bases and J 8 bases, with 17 bases left between them. Here the CDR3 reads CASSSQGPTYSPLHF. CDR3 nucleotide sequence: TGTGCCAGCAGCAGTCAGGGACCTACCTATTCACCCCTCCACTTT.

The V call is TRBV5-4, the J call TRBJ1-2; 10 bases are a match to TRBD1. There are 15 residues in the CDR3. Trimming cost V 5 bases and J 7 bases; bases outside gene matches: 11. Germline-derived CDR1 and CDR2 are SGHNT and YYREEE (reference sequence). CDR3 bases: TGTGCCAGCAGTTATGGCTTGGGACAGGGGCCTGGCTACACCTTC. Protein: CASSYGLGQGPGYTF.

This clonotype was seen ten or more times. The chain is built from TRBV3-1 and TRBJ1-1; unclear D gene. Trimming removed 5 bases at V and 5 bases at J, with 9 bases between. This CDR3 has 12 residues. Per germline, CDR1 LGHDT and CDR2 YNNKEL (reference sequence). CDR3 coding DNA: TGTGCCAGCAGCTGGGCGGAGACTGAAGCTTTCTTT. Translated, it gives CASSWAETEAFF.

This sequence joins TRBV30 and TRBJ1-5; D unclear. The CDR3 totals 14 residues. V lost 1 base and J 11 bases, leaving 18 bases between the germline ends. CDR1 and CDR2 from the germline V gene are GTSNPN and SVGIG (reference sequence). The CDR3 DNA sequence: TGTGCCTGGAGTGGTGCCAGCATGTACGGGTCCCAGCATTTT. This encodes CAWSGASMYGSQHF.

There are many counts of this clonotype. The rearrangement joins TRBV7-8 to TRBJ2-2; 7 nucleotides align to TRBD2. Germline CDR1 reads SGHVS; CDR2 reads FQNEAQ. V trimming: 1 base; J trimming: 7 bases; junction bases outside the gene matches: 12. CDR3 length equals 17 residues. The CDR3 reads CASSLELGGRDGGELFF. The DNA of the CDR3 is TGTGCCAGCAGCTTAGAACTGGGGGGGAGGGACGGCGGGGAGCTGTTTTTT.